One sample yielded the 11 T cell receptor beta chains listed below, sequenced in a study of identical twins. TCRdb redid the calling of the 5' RACE reads with MiXCR, one entry per CDR3 protein. This sample has hundreds of thousands of distinct CDR3 sequences, with roughly 8% found just once. In addition, the sample was reused for a study of yellow fever vaccine responses in identical twins.

The specimen sequenced was PBMCs. Source of these receptors: a woman aged 18-30 years in good health.

In this sample, this clonotype turned up a few times. The rearrangement links TRBV10-3 to TRBJ1-2; 7 bases line up with TRBD1. The CDR3 is 14 residues long. The junction had 8 bases not matched to a gene; V was cut back by 6 bases and J by 4 bases. CDR1 is ENHRY, CDR2 SYGVKD, per germline. The CDR3 spells CAIRETGNAYGYTF. CDR3 coding DNA: TGTGCCATCAGGGAGACAGGGAACGCCTATGGCTACACCTTC.

This clonotype came up many times. V gene TRBV4-3 combines with J gene TRBJ2-7, with D unclear. Germline CDR1 is LGHNA and CDR2 is YSLEER. The CDR3 is 13 amino acids. V lost 5 bases, J lost 0 bases, and 8 bases lay in between. CDR3 sequence reads: CASSWSTSYEQYF. In DNA form, the CDR3 reads TGCGCCAGCAGCTGGAGCACCTCCTACGAGCAGTACTTC.

A remark on this clonotype: Germline is not matched at one junction end, which may reflect a read error. The J gene is TRBJ2-3, the V gene TRBV5-5, with 9 bases identical to TRBD1. CDR3 length: 15 amino acids. Germline V gene lookup returns CDR1 SGHKS and CDR2 YYEKEE (reference sequence). The CDR3 region has the DNA TGTGCCATCAGCCCCGGACAGGGGAGGGCAGATACGCAGTATTTT. It yields the protein CAISPGQGRADTQYF.

This clonotype was counted between two and nine times. The chain is built from TRBV12-3 or TRBV12-4 and TRBJ1-5, with a weak D call TRBD1 (6 bases). There are 16 residues in the CDR3. The V end was cut by 7 bases, the J end by 1 base, with 17 bases between. The CDR3 region is CASNPQGLRSNQPQHF. The CDR3 nucleotides are TGTGCCAGCAATCCTCAGGGGTTGCGAAGCAATCAGCCCCAGCATTTT.

In this sample, this clonotype turned up a few times. The chain joins TRBV18 to TRBJ2-7; D ambiguous. With 5 bases removed from V and 7 bases from J, the gap between germline ends came to 15 bases. Germline-derived CDR1 and CDR2 are KGHSH and LQKENI. The CDR3 is 13 amino acids. The CDR3 loop reads CASSSVDLGEQYF. Here the CDR3 DNA reads TGTGCCAGCTCATCAGTGGACCTGGGGGAGCAGTACTTC.

This clonotype occurred many times. The V gene is TRBV27, the J gene TRBJ2-2; D is undetermined. Trimming took 2 bases from V and 0 from J, leaving 10 bases between them. The CDR3 runs 16 residues. The germline V gene encodes CDR1 MNHEY and CDR2 SMNVEV (reference sequence). The CDR3 DNA reads TGTGCCAGCAGTTTACTCCGGAAACCGAACACCGGGGAGCTGTTTTTT. This encodes CASSLLRKPNTGELFF.

This clonotype was counted between two and nine times. The chain recombines TRBV18 with TRBJ2-5; 7 nucleotides match TRBD2. The CDR3 extends over 14 amino acids. CDR1 and CDR2 from the germline V gene are KGHSH and LQKENI. V lost 4 bases, J lost 2 bases, and 4 bases stayed unmatched. CDR3 DNA sequence: TGTGCCAGCTCACGGGGAGGGCATCAAGAGACCCAGTACTTC. Encoded protein: CASSRGGHQETQYF.

This chain joins TRBV28 and TRBJ2-7, with 8 bases identical to TRBD1. V lost 5 bases to trimming and J lost 3 bases; unmatched junction nucleotides: 12. Germline values: CDR1 MDHEN, CDR2 SYDVKM. The CDR3 is 16 amino acids. The CDR3, as DNA: TGTGCCAGCAGTGTCACCGGGACAGGAACTAACTACGAGCAGTACTTC. It specifies CASSVTGTGTNYEQYF. Variable domain in full (rest from reference TRBV28 and TRBJ2-7): DVKVTQSSRYLVKRTGEKVFLECVQDMDHENMFWYRQDPGLGLRLIYFSYDVKMKEKGDIPEGYSVSREKKERFSLILESASTNQTSMYLCASSVTGTGTNYEQYFGPGTRLTVT.

The sample holds many counts of this clonotype. This chain connects TRBV12-3 or TRBV12-4 to TRBJ2-3; TRBD1 aligns across 7 bases. The J segment lost 4 bases and the V segment lost 4 bases, leaving 5 bases of the junction unmatched. CDR3 length: 14 amino acids. In DNA, the CDR3 is TGTGCCAGCAGTTATGTAGGGGGCCCAGATACGCAGTATTTT. This codes for CASSYVGGPDTQYF.

The V call is TRBV7-3, the J call TRBJ2-2; 8 bases map to TRBD1. This CDR3 contains 15 residues. Germline-derived CDR1 and CDR2 are SGHTA and FQGTGA. V shed 6 bases and J 2 bases; nucleotides not matched to a gene: 5. CDR3 DNA: TGTGCCAGCAGGCCGGACAGGGTTAACACCGGGGAGCTGTTTTTT. Translation: CASRPDRVNTGELFF.

V gene TRBV11-1 combines with J gene TRBJ2-5; possibly TRBD1 for D (5 bases). The CDR3 is 16 amino acids. Trimming took 3 bases from V and 3 from J, leaving 17 bases between them. Germline CDR1 is SGHAT and CDR2 is FQDESV (reference sequence). The CDR3 loop reads CASSLAVTVNEETQYF. The CDR3 DNA sequence: TGTGCCAGCAGCTTGGCCGTGACAGTTAACGAAGAGACCCAGTACTTC.